A single sample is the source of the 30 T cell receptor beta chains below, sequenced in a study of blood T cell repertoires in COVID-19. Measured with immunoSEQ multiplex PCR; TCRdb has only the in-frame clones, and not every one. Counted here are around 260,000 clones, roughly 90% occurring once; the ten biggest clones make up about 0.64%. The specimen sequenced was peripheral blood. These TCRs come from a human donor in a cohort sampled during active COVID-19.

The chain has TRBV5-1 and TRBJ1-2; D not resolved. Germline CDR1 SGHRS, CDR2 YFSETQ. The CDR3 is 15 residues long. The V gene lost 1 base and the J gene lost 0 bases, with 10 bases spanning the gap. This chain's CDR3 is CASSLTMPANYGYTF. The CDR3 nucleotides read TGCGCCAGCAGCTTGACCATGCCGGCTAACTATGGCTACACCTTC.

This chain joins TRBV27 and TRBJ2-7; 10 nucleotides agree with TRBD2. There are 14 residues in the CDR3. The trim removed 6 bases at V and 2 bases at J, leaving 4 bases unmatched. The germline CDR1 and CDR2 sequences are MNHEY and SMNVEV (reference sequence). The CDR3 region has the DNA TGTGCCAGCAGAAGGACTAGCGGCCCCTACGAGCAGTACTTC. Translation gives CASRRTSGPYEQYF.

The V and J genes are TRBV7-2 and TRBJ2-7; 8 bases fit TRBD2. The germline gives CDR1 SGHTA, CDR2 FQGNSA. The length of the CDR3 is 14 residues. Germline trimming cut 3 bases from V and 5 bases from J; bases unmatched to any gene: 6. CDR3 region: CASSLAGGSNEQYF. CDR3 nucleotide sequence: TGTGCCAGCAGCTTGGCGGGAGGATCTAACGAGCAGTACTTC.

The chain employs TRBV3-1 (or the pseudogene TRBV3-2) and TRBJ1-2, with 7 bases that match TRBD1. With 1 base clipped from V and 5 bases from J, the junction kept 4 bases outside the gene matches. This CDR3 is 14 amino acids long. CDR1 is LGHDT and CDR2 is YNNKEL in the germline V gene (reference sequence). CDR3 coding DNA: TGTGCCAGCAGCCAAGTAGACAGGGAATATGGCTACACCTTC. Translation gives CASSQVDREYGYTF.

The chain employs TRBV18 and TRBJ1-4; the D gene is possibly TRBD1 (5 bases). V lost 5 bases, J lost 2 bases, and 12 bases lay in between. The germline V gene has CDR1 KGHSH and CDR2 LQKENI. The CDR3 runs 15 residues. This CDR3 reads CASSFRGSTNEKLFF. As DNA, the CDR3 is TGTGCCAGCTCATTCCGGGGGAGTACTAATGAAAAACTGTTTTTT.

V usage is TRBV2 and J usage is TRBJ2-1, with D possibly matching TRBD2 (6 bases). Germline V lookup: CDR1 SNHLY, CDR2 FYNNEI. This CDR3 spans 17 amino acids. The V gene lost 8 bases and the J gene lost 2 bases, with 22 bases spanning the gap. Here the CDR3 reads CASDGRRETSTYNEQFF. The DNA of the CDR3 is TGTGCCAGCGACGGCAGGCGGGAAACCAGTACCTACAATGAGCAGTTCTTC.

This sequence joins TRBV5-4 and TRBJ1-2; 8 bases fit TRBD1. The V gene's germline CDR1 is SGHNT and CDR2 YYREEE (reference sequence). Trimming removed 4 bases from V and 7 bases from J; junction bases left unmatched: 18. There are 17 residues in the CDR3. The CDR3 bases are TGTGCCAGCAGCCCCCCAGGGGGCCCAAGGGCGTCTGGTGGCTACACCTTC. Its translation is CASSPPGGPRASGGYTF.

The chain recombines TRBV18 with TRBJ1-2, with TRBD1 as a possible D gene (5 bases). Germline values: CDR1 KGHSH, CDR2 LQKENI. Trimming took 2 bases from V and 7 from J, leaving 11 bases between them. The CDR3 spans 13 residues. The DNA for the CDR3 is TGTGCCAGCTCACCAAGCCAGGGATCTGGCTACACCTTC. Translating it yields CASSPSQGSGYTF.

The CDR3 spells CASSIIGGQGTFSYEQYF. In DNA, the CDR3 is TGTGCCAGTAGTATCATTGGGGGACAGGGGACATTCAGCTACGAGCAGTACTTC. V is TRBV19 and J is TRBJ2-7, with 10 nucleotides matching TRBD1. CDR3 length: 18 residues. CDR1 LNHDA and CDR2 SQIVND come from the germline V gene (reference sequence). The junction had 14 bases not matched to a gene; V was cut back by 3 bases and J by 3 bases.

The chain is built from TRBV19 and TRBJ1-1; D not certain. V was pared by 0 bases and J by 8 bases, with 16 bases between. The germline gives CDR1 LNHDA, CDR2 SQIVND (reference sequence). The CDR3 totals 15 residues. CDR3 coding DNA: TGTGCCAGTAGTATAGATCTAGAGAGCCTCTGGGAAGCTTTCTTT. Its translation is CASSIDLESLWEAFF. Full variable domain (rest looked up from reference TRBV19 and TRBJ1-1): DGGITQSPKYLFRKEGQNVTLSCEQNLNHDAMYWYRQDPGQGLRLIYYSQIVNDFQKGDIAEGYSVSREKKESFPLTVTSAQKNPTAFYLCASSIDLESLWEAFFGQGTRLTVV.

There are a few counts of this clone. The chain has TRBV5-6 and TRBJ1-1; D possibly corresponds to TRBD1 (5 bases). This CDR3 contains 12 residues. From germline, CDR1 is SGHDT and CDR2 YYEEEE. Trimming cost V 7 bases and J 3 bases, with 10 bases left between them. The CDR3 spells CASLGVDTEAFF. The CDR3 DNA reads TGTGCCAGCTTAGGGGTTGACACTGAAGCTTTCTTT. The full variable domain, rest sourced from reference TRBV5-6 and TRBJ1-1, is DAGVTQSPTHLIKTRGQQVTLRCSPKSGHDTVSWYQQALGQGPQFIFQYYEEEERQRGNFPDRFSGHQFPNYSSELNVNALLLGDSALYLCASLGVDTEAFFGQGTRLTVV.

The V and J genes are TRBV5-1 and TRBJ2-7, with TRBD1 as a possible D gene (6 bases). The length of the CDR3 is 14 residues. The germline V gene encodes CDR1 SGHRS and CDR2 YFSETQ. Deletions cut 4 bases from V and 4 bases from J, with 15 bases between. The CDR3 sequence: CASSPGVHPYEQYF. CDR3 in DNA: TGCGCCAGCAGCCCAGGGGTCCATCCGTACGAGCAGTACTTC. Supplemented by reference TRBV5-1 and TRBJ2-7, the full variable domain reads KAGVTQTPRYLIKTRGQQVTLSCSPISGHRSVSWYQQTPGQGLQFLFEYFSETQRNKGNFPGRFSGRQFSNSRSEMNVSTLELGDSALYLCASSPGVHPYEQYFGPGTRLTVT.

This clone was recorded a few times. The gene calls are TRBV7-2 and TRBJ1-2; 9 bases align to TRBD1. In germline, CDR1 is SGHTA, CDR2 FQGNSA. V lost 6 bases, J lost 3 bases, and 8 bases stayed unmatched. This CDR3 spans 15 amino acids. CDR3: CASRDPTGGDYGYTF. The CDR3 DNA sequence: TGTGCCAGCAGGGACCCGACAGGGGGTGACTATGGCTACACCTTC.

Notes on this clone: This sample includes further DNA sequences coding for the same CDR3. This sequence joins TRBV5-4 and TRBJ2-5; D is perhaps TRBD2 (6 bases). Germline V gene lookup returns CDR1 SGHNT and CDR2 YYREEE (reference sequence). The CDR3 consists of 12 residues. The V end was cut by 4 bases, the J end by 2 bases, with 6 bases between. CDR3 amino acids: CASSRGQETQYF. CDR3 nucleotides: TGTGCCAGCAGCCGGGGGCAAGAGACCCAGTACTTC.

The chain joins TRBV5-1 to TRBJ1-1, with 8 bases fitting TRBD1. Germline V CDR1 and CDR2: SGHRS, YFSETQ. The CDR3 covers 16 residues. V lost 1 base and J lost 1; bases outside the gene matches: 6. As DNA, the CDR3 is TGCGCCAGCAGCTTGATGTCAGGGGGCGGGAACACTGAAGCTTTCTTT. This encodes CASSLMSGGGNTEAFF.

The chain carries TRBV9 and TRBJ1-4, with 9 bases identical to TRBD1. With V trimmed by 3 bases and J by 8 bases, 5 bases remained unmatched. CDR1 SGDLS and CDR2 YYNGEE come from the germline V gene. The CDR3 loop spans 14 amino acids. DNA for the CDR3: TGTGCCAGCAGCGACGGGACAGGGAACGAAAAACTGTTTTTT. It codes for CASSDGTGNEKLFF.

The chain couples TRBV10-3 to TRBJ2-7, with D possibly being TRBD1 (6 bases). CDR1 is ENHRY, CDR2 SYGVKD, per germline. The V end lost 8 bases, the J end lost 10 bases, and 27 bases lay between the germline ends. The CDR3 spans 15 residues. In DNA form, the CDR3 reads TGTGCCATCTCAAATTCGGGGCCAGCAGGGGAAGACCAGTACTTC. It specifies CAISNSGPAGEDQYF.

This clone has only one observation. The rearrangement uses TRBV4-1 and TRBJ2-5; 8 nucleotides agree with TRBD2. This CDR3 has 16 amino acids. CDR1 is MGHRA and CDR2 is YSYEKL in the germline V gene. V lost 0 bases to trimming and J lost 1 base; unmatched junction nucleotides: 4. The CDR3 spells CASSQEAGGFQETQYF. CDR3 coding DNA: TGCGCCAGCAGCCAAGAGGCGGGGGGCTTCCAAGAGACCCAGTACTTC.

The CDR3 coding sequence is TGCGCCAGCAGCCAATCCTACCCCTCTAACGAGCAGTACTTC. Translated: CASSQSYPSNEQYF. This chain connects TRBV4-1 to TRBJ2-7; D not certain. CDR3 length equals 14 residues. V lost 2 bases and J lost 5, with 13 bases in between. From germline, CDR1 is MGHRA and CDR2 YSYEKL.

V is TRBV9 and J is TRBJ2-3; 12 nucleotides align to TRBD2. The CDR3 consists of 18 residues. The trim removed 0 bases at V and 0 bases at J, leaving 5 bases unmatched. Germline lookup yields CDR1 SGDLS and CDR2 YYNGEE. The CDR3 sequence is CASSVGTSGGFSTDTQYF. CDR3 nucleotide sequence: TGTGCCAGCAGCGTAGGAACTAGCGGGGGGTTTAGCACAGATACGCAGTATTTT.

The CDR3 sequence: CASSYTGDQPQHF. The CDR3, as DNA: TGTGCCAGCAGCTACACAGGGGATCAGCCCCAGCATTTT. The gene calls are TRBV7-2 and TRBJ1-5, with 7 bases lining up with TRBD1. Trimming removed 4 bases from V and 5 bases from J; junction bases left unmatched: 2. The germline V gene has CDR1 SGHTA and CDR2 FQGNSA. The length of the CDR3 is 13 residues.

This chain connects TRBV19 to TRBJ1-3; D gene ambiguous. Trimming took 7 bases from V and 1 from J, leaving 11 bases between them. This CDR3 has 14 residues. Germline CDR1 is LNHDA and CDR2 is SQIVND (reference sequence). The CDR3 sequence is CASIAVSSGNTIYF. In nucleotides, the CDR3 is TGTGCCAGTATTGCCGTGAGTTCTGGAAACACCATATATTTT.

J is TRBJ1-2 and V is TRBV5-1, with D possibly being TRBD1 (5 bases). Deletions cut 4 bases from V and 3 bases from J, with 13 bases between. CDR1 SGHRS and CDR2 YFSETQ come from the germline V gene. This CDR3 comprises 14 residues. CDR3 protein: CASSQAGVDYGYTF. CDR3 nucleotides: TGCGCCAGCAGCCAGGCGGGGGTTGACTATGGCTACACCTTC.

The chain employs TRBV5-6 and TRBJ1-3; 8 nucleotides agree with TRBD1. The V segment lost 2 bases and the J segment 4 bases; nucleotides outside the gene matches: 5. In germline, CDR1 is SGHDT, CDR2 YYEEEE. The CDR3 is 15 amino acids. This CDR3 reads CASSFMDRAGNTIYF. Here the CDR3 DNA reads TGTGCCAGCAGCTTTATGGACAGGGCGGGAAACACCATATATTTT.

The chain recombines TRBV7-2 with TRBJ2-3, with D possibly matching TRBD2 (6 bases). Germline CDR1 and CDR2: SGHTA and FQGNSA. The CDR3 is made up of 16 amino acids. Trimming left V 4 bases short and J 3 bases short, with 17 bases between. The CDR3 bases are TGTGCCAGCAGCTATAGCGGCTTAAGGCCGACAGATACGCAGTATTTT. Translation gives CASSYSGLRPTDTQYF. Variable domain in full (rest from reference TRBV7-2 and TRBJ2-3): GAGVSQSPSNKVTEKGKDVELRCDPISGHTALYWYRQSLGQGLEFLIYFQGNSAPDKSGLPSDRFSAERTGGSVSTLTIQRTQQEDSAVYLCASSYSGLRPTDTQYFGPGTRLTVL.

V gene TRBV19 combines with J gene TRBJ1-1, with D perhaps matching TRBD1 (6 bases). Trimming removed 0 bases at V and 8 bases at J, with 7 bases between. The CDR3 consists of 12 residues. CDR1 LNHDA and CDR2 SQIVND come from the germline V gene (reference sequence). CDR3 protein: CASSIDDREAFF. In DNA form, the CDR3 reads TGTGCCAGTAGTATAGACGACAGGGAAGCTTTCTTT.

This chain connects TRBV28 to TRBJ2-7; D is possibly TRBD1 (5 bases). Trimming left V 9 bases short and J 5 bases short, with 8 bases between. This CDR3 has 10 residues. Germline loops: CDR1 MDHEN, CDR2 SYDVKM. The CDR3 is CASQGHEQYF. The DNA for the CDR3 is TGTGCCAGTCAGGGCCACGAGCAGTACTTC. The variable domain in full, with the rest retrieved from reference TRBV28 and TRBJ2-7, is DVKVTQSSRYLVKRTGEKVFLECVQDMDHENMFWYRQDPGLGLRLIYFSYDVKMKEKGDIPEGYSVSREKKERFSLILESASTNQTSMYLCASQGHEQYFGPGTRLTVT.

The table lists this clone with a few counts. The rearrangement uses TRBV9 and TRBJ2-1, with TRBD1 as a possible D gene (7 bases). V lost 3 bases and J 4 bases, leaving 23 bases between the germline ends. Germline CDR1 is SGDLS and CDR2 is YYNGEE. CDR3 length equals 18 residues. The CDR3: CASSEGGTALSFYNEQFF. The CDR3 nucleotides are TGTGCCAGCAGCGAAGGAGGGACAGCCCTCTCCTTTTACAATGAGCAGTTCTTC.

This clone was seen a few times. The chain links TRBV27 to TRBJ1-6; D gene uncertain. The V gene lost 0 bases and the J gene lost 8 bases, with 8 bases spanning the gap. This CDR3 spans 14 amino acids. Germline V gene sequence: CDR1 MNHEY, CDR2 SMNVEV (reference sequence). Here the CDR3 reads CASSLSRVDSPLHF. The CDR3 DNA reads as TGTGCCAGCAGTTTATCCCGGGTAGATTCACCCCTCCACTTT.

CDR3 amino acids: CASSPQTGQINQPQHF. In nucleotides, the CDR3 is TGTGCCAGCTCACCACAGACGGGACAGATCAATCAGCCCCAGCATTTT. This chain uses TRBV18 with TRBJ1-5, with 7 bases matching TRBD1. Unmatched junction bases numbered 6, after V lost 1 base and J lost 3 bases. Germline CDR1 reads KGHSH; CDR2 reads LQKENI. This CDR3 has 16 amino acids. Full variable domain (rest looked up from reference TRBV18 and TRBJ1-5): NAGVMQNPRHLVRRRGQEARLRCSPMKGHSHVYWYRQLPEEGLKFMVYLQKENIIDESGMPKERFSAEFPKEGPSILRIQQVVRGDSAAYFCASSPQTGQINQPQHFGDGTRLSIL.